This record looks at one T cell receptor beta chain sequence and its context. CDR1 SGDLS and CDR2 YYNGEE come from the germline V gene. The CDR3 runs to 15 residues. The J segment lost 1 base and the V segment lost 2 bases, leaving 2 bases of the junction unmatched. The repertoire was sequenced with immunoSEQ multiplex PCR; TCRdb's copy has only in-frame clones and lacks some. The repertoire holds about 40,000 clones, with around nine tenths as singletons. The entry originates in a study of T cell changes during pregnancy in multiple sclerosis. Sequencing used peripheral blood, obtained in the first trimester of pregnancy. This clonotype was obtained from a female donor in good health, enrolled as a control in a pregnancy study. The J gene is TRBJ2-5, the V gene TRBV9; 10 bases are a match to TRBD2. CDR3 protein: CASSVLAGAQETQYF. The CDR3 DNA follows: TGTGCCAGCAGCGTCCTAGCGGGGGCCCAAGAGACCCAGTACTTC.